This passage covers 8 T cell receptor beta chains from one sample sequenced in a study of CD8+ T cells in alopecia areata. Following extraction, RNA underwent reverse transcription to cDNA, which served as the sequencing template. Sequencing was performed with immunoSEQ multiplex PCR; in TCRdb, only in-frame clones are kept and a portion is missing. The data hold approximately 30,000 clones, with approximately 60% observed a single time. What was sequenced was NKG2D-high CD8+ T cells sorted from blood. The receptors derive from a human donor with alopecia areata.

V is TRBV6-5 and J is TRBJ2-3; the D is unclear. Germline V CDR1 and CDR2: MNHEY, SVGAGI. The CDR3 loop spans 13 amino acids. Trimming took 0 bases from V and 2 from J, leaving 3 bases between them. The CDR3 nucleotides are TGTGCCAGCAGTTACTCGGTCACAGATACGCAGTATTTT. Its protein is CASSYSVTDTQYF.

This clone was recorded a few times. This rearrangement joins TRBV29-1 to TRBJ2-7; D not resolved. CDR3 size: 13 residues. The germline CDR1 and CDR2 sequences are SQVTM and ANQGSEA. The V and J ends lost 3 bases and 6 bases respectively, with 15 bases between them. The DNA for the CDR3 is TGCAGCGTTGATTCCCCCGAAGGTCCCGAGCAGTACTTC. It specifies CSVDSPEGPEQYF.

This clone was found a few times. The chain combines TRBV4-1 with TRBJ2-1; 8 nucleotides align to TRBD2. The junction had 5 bases not matched to a gene; V was cut back by 4 bases and J by 3 bases. CDR1 and CDR2 (germline): MGHRA, YSYEKL. This CDR3 has 15 amino acids. The CDR3 loop reads CASSLLAGGYNEQFF. Here the CDR3 DNA reads TGCGCCAGCAGCCTACTTGCGGGAGGCTACAATGAGCAGTTCTTC.

The chain recombines TRBV29-1 with TRBJ2-7; the match to TRBD1 covers 7 bases. V lost 6 bases and J lost 0; bases outside the gene matches: 8. Per germline, CDR1 SQVTM and CDR2 ANQGSEA. The CDR3 runs 14 residues. This CDR3 is CSVSGTASSYEQYF. The CDR3 nucleotides are TGCAGCGTCTCCGGGACAGCTAGCTCCTACGAGCAGTACTTC.

The J gene is TRBJ1-1, the V gene TRBV6-5; D might be TRBD1 (5 bases). The CDR3 extends over 12 amino acids. Trimming removed 7 bases at V and 8 bases at J, with 14 bases between. The V gene's germline CDR1 is MNHEY and CDR2 SVGAGI. In DNA, the CDR3 is TGTGCCAGCACCCCCGGGGGGTCCGAAGCTTTCTTT. Protein: CASTPGGSEAFF.

The chain carries TRBV4-3 and TRBJ2-5; D ambiguous. The last part of the DNA fits TRBJ2-7 better; the J call may be wrong. The CDR3 spans 14 residues. Germline V lookup: CDR1 LGHNA, CDR2 YSLEER. CDR3 DNA: TGCGCCAGCAGCCAAGATCACCTCTCCTACGAGCAGTACTTC. This encodes CASSQDHLSYEQYF.

V is TRBV2 and J is TRBJ1-2; no definite D call. The CDR3 runs to 11 residues. Germline loops: CDR1 SNHLY, CDR2 FYNNEI. Trimming removed 8 bases at V and 1 base at J, with 5 bases between. Here the CDR3 DNA reads TGTGCCAGCTGGGTTAACTATGGCTACACCTTC. Translation: CASWVNYGYTF. The complete variable domain, with remaining parts taken from reference TRBV2 and TRBJ1-2, reads EPEVTQTPSHQVTQMGQEVILRCVPISNHLYFYWYRQILGQKVEFLVSFYNNEISEKSEIFDDQFSVERPDGSNFTLKIRSTKLEDSAMYFCASWVNYGYTFGSGTRLTVV.

The chain combines TRBV4-1 with TRBJ2-5, with 8 bases fitting TRBD1. The junction had 14 bases not matched to a gene; V was cut back by 4 bases and J by 1 base. In germline, CDR1 is MGHRA, CDR2 YSYEKL. The CDR3 sequence is 18 residues long. Here the CDR3 DNA reads TGCGCCAGCAGCCGATCGCCCCGTCGAGACAGGGGCCAAGAGACCCAGTACTTC. Its translation is CASSRSPRRDRGQETQYF.